The source of this TCR beta chain is a study of CD8 T cells in ankylosing spondylitis. Broader study findings: Existing reports had already noted some motif variants in reactive arthritis synovial fluid and blood. Peripheral blood held disease-linked clones only at relatively low frequency, and these were CD8+. Blood of patients with ankylosing spondylitis appeared to be characterized by a TCR beta motif of eight highly homologous variants.

Library preparation for TCR beta used quantitative 5'-RACE with molecular barcodes. Using its own MiXCR run on the 5' RACE reads, TCRdb lists one record per CDR3 protein. The sample consists of a few hundred thousand distinct CDR3 sequences, approximately 20% of them appearing once. To note about this clonotype: As yet, its antigen is unknown.

The receptor comes from a male donor with ankylosing spondylitis or in good health (not recorded which). The specimen sequenced was blood, either unsorted or a sorted T cell fraction (not recorded which).

The CDR3 DNA follows: TGTGCCAGCAGTTTAGCCCTCCCCAACACCGGGGAGCTGTTTTTT. Protein: CASSLALPNTGELFF. The chain couples TRBV27 to TRBJ2-2; no reliable D call. The CDR3 totals 15 residues. Deletions cut 2 bases from V and 2 bases from J, with 9 bases between. The germline CDR1 and CDR2 sequences are MNHEY and SMNVEV (reference sequence).